The following is a T cell receptor (beta chain) sequence with its context. The antigen remains unidentified. 5' RACE with UMI labels generated the TRB cDNA libraries. TCRdb re-analyzed the 5' RACE reads; it lists each CDR3 protein once, without DNA. The sample includes some 60,000 distinct CDR3 sequences. The sorting of each CD8+ T cell subset was done in triplicate, at over 250,000 cells each. The data originate from a study of CXCR3-negative and CXCR3-positive naive CD8 T cells. Study-level points and caveats: Memory cells diverged, while naive CXCR3-positive and CXCR3-negative cells had similar TRBV-TRBJ usage. CXCR3-negative naive cells had less hydrophobic TRB CDR3s than did CXCR3-positive naive cells.

The CDR3 loop spans 15 amino acids. Sequenced material: naive CXCR3+ CD8+ T cells from blood. Subset in this sample: CD45RO-CCR7+CD27+CD95- naive CD8+ T cells expressing CXCR3 (TNR3+). The chain carries TRBV21-1 and TRBJ1-1; the D call from TCRdb, TRBD1, cannot be confirmed without DNA. TRBV21-1 is shown as a pseudogene. The clonotype was recovered from a human donor in good health. Some clones in this sample may be carry-over from other donors' samples. The CDR3 region is CASSKLGSPNTEAFF.